The present T cell receptor (beta chain) was sequenced within a study of B cell selection in AIRE deficiency (dated by TCRdb to the late 2010s). Turning to the overall study: Researchers compared the TCRbeta repertoires of sorted blood CD4+ conventional T cells and regulatory T cells from AIRE-deficient patients with the corresponding repertoires from healthy controls. The TCR-sequenced cohort comprised about five AIRE-deficient APECED patients and about five healthy control donors.

Regulatory T cells were sorted as cells that were CD4+CD25hiCD127low/negative. The healthy donors who provided the control samples were not related to the patients. Tconv and Treg cells for TCRbeta sequencing were sorted on a FACSAria flow cytometer. The sorted cells were collected in 5-ml round-bottom polystyrene tubes, and the dry cell pellets were frozen at -80 degrees C prior to sequencing. The immunoSEQ platform was used to sequence the TCRbeta chains. The paper's processing steps were these. Tens of thousands of distinct TCRbeta sequences from patients and 85,000 to 100,000 from healthy donors were obtained from pooled Treg repertoires. Treg TCRbeta sequences found in two or more individuals were defined as public, and these public Treg TCRbeta sequences were then searched for in Tconv repertoires. Differences between groups were assessed using Mann-Whitney U tests with Bonferroni-Dunn correction in GraphPad Prism 7.03. As stored in TCRdb, this immuneACCESS dataset retains in-frame rearrangements with V and J assigned. A fraction of the clones does not appear; measured against another copy, unresolved V genes explain less than half of the discrepancy, and the remainder lacks a known reason. V and J calls and clone size come straight from that table; D and trimming were deduced from the DNA. This sample gives 20,000 to 30,000 clones in total; 92% of them show up just once. About 1.1% of the sample lies in the top ten.

Results the study describes overall, beyond this receptor: Shared Treg sequences had shorter CDR3s, reflecting a bias toward rearrangements with few non-templated nucleotide insertions. TCRBV gene usage, CDR3 length and TCR diversity in Tconv and Treg cells from AIRE-deficient patients were found to be similar to those in cells from healthy donors. Only TCRbeta chains were sequenced, and roughly 40% of the Treg sequences shared among healthy donors were also detected in healthy Tconv cells, possibly owing to differing TCRalpha chains. Among roughly 3,700 shared Treg TCRbeta sequences, over 30% were found to be shared only among healthy donors and about 10% only among patients, suggesting that Treg selection is less efficient in the absence of AIRE. Roughly a third of the Treg TCRbeta sequences shared among healthy donors were found in patient Tconv cells, which suggests that Treg-biased clones were diverted into the Tconv compartment.

Comment on this clone: The clone's antigen remains unknown. Base qualities are not recorded, but no much larger clone differs from it by a single base.

V lost 1 base and J lost 3 bases; the stretch between them is 7 bases long. Looking up the germline V gene yields CDR1 SGHDN and CDR2 FVKESK. Spanning cysteine to phenylalanine, the CDR3 consists of 14 amino acids. Only CDR3 DNA remains: 42 bases, in frame from the first base. This receptor chain uses TRBV14 and TRBJ2-1; a tentative D call is TRBD2 (6 bases match). The clonotype was recovered from a human donor in good health. Sequenced input: CD4+CD25+ Tregs sorted from PBMCs. The nucleotides read TGTGCCAGCAGCCAAGGGGGACTCTACAATGAGCAGTTCTTC. Its protein reads: CASSQGGLYNEQFF.